The 10 T cell receptor beta chains below all came from one sample that was sequenced in a study of control samples from healthy donors and cancer patients. This table comes from immunoSEQ multiplex PCR, and its TCRdb copy is limited to in-frame clones, with some not included. Seen here are 100,000 to 150,000 clones, about 92% observed once, and the top ten hold approximately 2.2%. The specimen sequenced was blood. These receptors were collected from a woman between 45 and 60 years old in good health.

The chain combines TRBV5-1 with TRBJ2-3; 10 nucleotides align to TRBD1. Trimming at V came to 5 bases and at J to 2 bases, leaving 17 bases not matched to a gene. The CDR3 runs 19 residues. Per germline, CDR1 SGHRS and CDR2 YFSETQ. CDR3 in amino acids: CASSFPDRGIKILTDTQYF. CDR3 DNA sequence: TGCGCCAGCAGTTTCCCGGACAGGGGGATAAAGATACTCACAGATACGCAGTATTTT.

The rearrangement joins TRBV9 to TRBJ2-3; 10 nucleotides line up with TRBD2. The V gene's germline CDR1 is SGDLS and CDR2 YYNGEE. The junction had 4 bases not matched to a gene; V was cut back by 0 bases and J by 3 bases. This CDR3 contains 16 residues. As DNA, the CDR3 is TGTGCCAGCAGCGTAGGGGTTAGCGGGAGGACAGATACGCAGTATTTT. Its protein is CASSVGVSGRTDTQYF.

This chain connects TRBV27 to TRBJ1-6; 9 positions match TRBD1. CDR3 length: 15 residues. The germline CDR1 and CDR2 sequences are MNHEY and SMNVEV (reference sequence). The V gene end was trimmed by 3 bases and the J gene end by 5 bases; junction bases not matched to a gene: 2. The CDR3 here is CASSLGQGNNSPLHF. CDR3 DNA sequence: TGTGCCAGCAGTTTGGGACAGGGTAATAATTCACCCCTCCACTTT.

The V gene is TRBV3-1 (or the pseudogene TRBV3-2), the J gene TRBJ2-1, with 9 bases fitting TRBD2. The CDR3 loop spans 13 amino acids. Germline V gene lookup returns CDR1 LGHDT and CDR2 YNNKEL (reference sequence). The trim removed 3 bases at V and 13 bases at J, leaving 7 bases unmatched. The CDR3 bases are TGTGCCAGCAGCCAGCGGGAGGGCTACCATCAGTTCTTC. It codes for CASSQREGYHQFF.

The chain combines TRBV10-3 with TRBJ1-1; no clear D gene. In germline, CDR1 is ENHRY, CDR2 SYGVKD. The CDR3 is made up of 12 amino acids. Trimming shortened V by 8 bases and J by 1 base, and 8 bases separated the two germline ends. The CDR3 DNA follows: TGTGCCATCGGACGGAGGAACACTGAAGCTTTCTTT. It specifies CAIGRRNTEAFF.

The V call is TRBV18, the J call TRBJ2-5; 8 nucleotides line up with TRBD1. Germline loops: CDR1 KGHSH, CDR2 LQKENI. The J segment lost 3 bases and the V segment lost 3 bases, leaving 3 bases of the junction unmatched. This CDR3 spans 14 amino acids. The CDR3 reads CASSPLDREETQYF. The DNA for the CDR3 is TGTGCCAGCTCACCGTTGGACAGGGAAGAGACCCAGTACTTC.

The chain is built from TRBV2 and TRBJ2-1, with 9 bases identical to TRBD1. This CDR3 is 13 amino acids long. J was trimmed by 6 bases and V by 8 bases; bases with no gene match: 5. Germline V gene data show CDR1 as SNHLY and CDR2 as FYNNEI. Here the CDR3 DNA reads TGTGCCAGCGCCCGGGACAGGGTCAATGAGCAGTTCTTC. It encodes CASARDRVNEQFF.

The rearrangement joins TRBV25-1 to TRBJ1-4; D is unresolved. The CDR3 runs to 10 residues. Deletions cut 11 bases from V and 8 bases from J, with 9 bases between. Germline V gene data show CDR1 as MGHDK and CDR2 as SYGVNS. The CDR3: CAVRGEKLFF. The CDR3 coding sequence is TGTGCCGTCAGAGGCGAAAAACTGTTTTTT.

The CDR3 reads CASSRDRAPSPLHF. CDR3 DNA sequence: TGTGCCAGCAGCCGCGACAGGGCCCCATCACCCCTCCACTTT. This chain joins TRBV11-2 and TRBJ1-6; 7 bases are shared with TRBD1. Per germline, CDR1 SGHAT and CDR2 FQNNGV. V dropped 5 bases and J dropped 10; count of bases not matched to a gene: 8. This CDR3 comprises 14 residues.

This clone showed up just once. The gene calls are TRBV6-5 and TRBJ2-7, with D hard to call. Trimming cost V 6 bases and J 4 bases, with 10 bases left between them. Germline assignment: CDR1 MNHEY and CDR2 SVGAGI. The CDR3 spans 12 residues. CDR3 nucleotides: TGTGCCAGCAGGGAGAATTATTACGAGCAGTACTTC. Its translation: CASRENYYEQYF.